This note documents a single T cell receptor (beta chain) sequence. Its antigen is unidentified. Authors of the study amplified TCR beta CDR3 regions from RNA transcripts. The study used the HTBI primer set for a first-round RT-PCR of the TCR CDR3. TCRdb ran MiXCR on the multiplex PCR reads and lists one entry per CDR3 protein. The table lists about 580,000 distinct CDR3 sequences, about 43% of them singletons. The sample comes from a study of T cells in Graves' hyperthyroidism and ophthalmopathy. CDR1 SGHDN and CDR2 FVKESK come from the germline V gene. The V end was cut by 1 base, the J end by 6 bases, with 19 bases between. The CDR3 consists of 16 residues. General observations from the study: In blood, most of the thyroid clonotypes expanded above 0.001 were also present.

The hyperthyroidism was newly diagnosed and had lasted under 2 months; the patients were aged 18 to 65. This chain joins TRBV14 and TRBJ2-7; maybe TRBD1 (6 bases). The sequenced sample consisted of peripheral blood or thyroid tissue (not recorded which). The TCR comes from a woman aged 18-29 years with Graves' hyperthyroidism. DNA for the CDR3: TGTGCCAGCAGCCAAGGCCCGGACAGATTGGGGTCCGAGCAGTACTTC. It specifies CASSQGPDRLGSEQYF.